The TCR beta chain under discussion was sequenced for a study of T-cell reconstitution after alpha-beta-depleted transplantation in children. This clonotype was seen at least ten times. Preparation of the TCRbeta library involved a method that used unique molecular identifiers. TCRdb fed the PCR reads into MiXCR, producing one record per CDR3 protein. The table has approximately 590,000 distinct CDR3 sequences, about 10% seen once. Germline V CDR1 and CDR2: SQVTM, ANQGSEA. The CDR3 covers 12 residues. The V end lost 1 base, the J end lost 7 bases, and 7 bases lay between the germline ends. This chain joins TRBV29-1 and TRBJ2-2; the D is unclear. The receptor was derived from a human donor who donated a stem cell graft to a child with acute myeloid leukemia. This material consisted of PBMCs from the stem cell graft donor, taken from the stem cell graft. The CDR3 region has the DNA TGCAGCGTTGAAGTCGTGGTCGGGGAGCTGTTTTTT. Its protein product is CSVEVVVGELFF.